The clone carrying this T cell receptor beta chain was recorded many times. As yet, its antigen is unknown. Investigators took ten milliliters of peripheral blood from every donor. This entry belongs to a study of blood T cells in healthy people across ages. Broader study findings: Samples with more naive T cells showed higher observed beta diversity.

A second PCR of 7 to 11 cycles used a sample-barcoded 5' primer and a J-beta primer mix. A single record per CDR3 protein comes from TCRdb applying MiXCR to the 5' RACE reads. Found here are roughly 2 million distinct CDR3 sequences, around half of them singletons; the top ten hold 2.1%. V was trimmed by 6 bases and J by 3 bases, leaving 6 bases between them. The germline V gene has CDR1 MDHEN and CDR2 SYDVKM. This CDR3 spans 11 amino acids. The V and J genes are TRBV28 and TRBJ2-7; no clear D gene. The specimen sequenced was blood. This TCR was recovered from a middle-aged woman in good health. The CDR3 loop reads CASRTYYEQYF. CDR3 nucleotide sequence: TGTGCCAGCAGGACATACTACGAGCAGTACTTC.